Below, 14 T cell receptor beta chains from the same sample are listed, as sequenced in a study of blood T cell repertoires in COVID-19. TCRdb keeps only in-frame clones here, not all; method: immunoSEQ multiplex PCR. The table lists 200,000 to 250,000 clones, 82% of them singletons. Sequencing was carried out using PBMCs or T cells enriched from blood (not recorded which). These receptor sequences come from a woman between 55 and 75 years old who had recovered from COVID-19.

V and J are TRBV5-3 and TRBJ2-7; 9 nucleotides align to TRBD2. TRBV5-3 is filed as an ORF, its function uncertain. J was trimmed by 5 bases and V by 0 bases; bases with no gene match: 6. The CDR3 loop spans 15 amino acids. CDR3 DNA: TGTGCCAGAAGCTTGGAGCGGGAGGTATGCCACGAGCAGTACTTC. Its protein product is CARSLEREVCHEQYF.

The chain combines TRBV23-1 with TRBJ1-5; 9 bases are shared with TRBD1. TRBV23-1 is assigned to the ORF class and has an uncertain function. The CDR3 runs 15 residues. Trimming removed 4 bases from V and 5 bases from J; junction bases left unmatched: 6. The CDR3 DNA reads TGCGCCAGCAGTCCGCCGGGACAGGGCGATCAGCCCCAGCATTTT. It codes for CASSPPGQGDQPQHF.

The V call is TRBV2, the J call TRBJ1-6, with D possibly TRBD1 on 5 matching bases. Germline CDR1 SNHLY, CDR2 FYNNEI. Trimming took off 8 bases at V and 0 bases at J, with 11 bases between the two ends. CDR3 length: 15 residues. The CDR3 region is CASLRQSSYNSPLHF. DNA for the CDR3: TGTGCCAGCCTAAGACAGAGCTCCTATAATTCACCCCTCCACTTT.

The chain carries TRBV29-1 and TRBJ2-7, with 7 bases that match TRBD1. Germline assignment: CDR1 SQVTM and CDR2 ANQGSEA. The CDR3 runs 13 residues. The trim removed 4 bases at V and 4 bases at J, leaving 7 bases unmatched. The CDR3 region has the DNA TGCAGCGTTGGACAGGGTTTGGGGTACGAGCAGTACTTC. Its protein is CSVGQGLGYEQYF.

The rearrangement joins TRBV6-2 or TRBV6-3 to TRBJ2-7; 8 nucleotides line up with TRBD1. The junction had 9 bases not matched to a gene; V was cut back by 6 bases and J by 2 bases. The length of the CDR3 is 15 residues. Looked up from germline, CDR1 is MNHEY and CDR2 is SVGEGT. Here the CDR3 reads CASSTPRGRPYEQYF. The CDR3 bases are TGTGCCAGCAGCACTCCCAGGGGGCGCCCCTACGAGCAGTACTTC.

The chain couples TRBV10-1 to TRBJ1-1; D not resolved. The V gene's germline CDR1 is WNHNN and CDR2 SYGVQD (reference sequence). Trimming took 3 bases from V and 7 from J, leaving 18 bases between them. CDR3 length equals 15 residues. CDR3 sequence reads: CASSDSGGLEGEAFF. CDR3 bases: TGCGCCAGCAGTGACTCCGGCGGATTGGAAGGTGAAGCTTTCTTT.

This clone occurred a few times. The V call is TRBV12-5, the J call TRBJ2-1; TRBD2 aligns across 9 bases. Trimming at V came to 6 bases and at J to 4 bases, leaving 7 bases not matched to a gene. Germline CDR1 LGHNT, CDR2 FRNRAP. This CDR3 spans 15 amino acids. The CDR3 here is CASGPIAGAYNEQFF. CDR3 DNA: TGTGCTAGTGGCCCAATAGCGGGAGCATACAATGAGCAGTTCTTC. The full variable domain, rest sourced from reference TRBV12-5 and TRBJ2-1, is DARVTQTPRHKVTEMGQEVTMRCQPILGHNTVFWYRQTMMQGLELLAYFRNRAPLDDSGMPKDRFSAEMPDATLATLKIQPSEPRDSAVYFCASGPIAGAYNEQFFGPGTRLTVL.

The rearrangement uses TRBV2 and TRBJ2-2, with D perhaps TRBD1 (6 bases). Germline CDR1 and CDR2: SNHLY and FYNNEI. This CDR3 is built from 14 residues. Trimming removed 5 bases from V and 7 bases from J, with 14 bases in between. CDR3 in amino acids: CASSRTVMGGELFF. CDR3 nucleotide sequence: TGTGCCAGCAGTCGGACAGTCATGGGCGGGGAGCTGTTTTTT.

V gene TRBV24-1 combines with J gene TRBJ2-1; a possible D gene is TRBD1 (6 bases). The CDR3 consists of 18 residues. CDR1 and CDR2 (germline): KGHDR, SFDVKD. Trimming took 5 bases from V and 1 from J, leaving 20 bases between them. The CDR3 region has the DNA TGTGCCACCAGTGGCCCTGGGACATCCCTATATTCCTACAATGAGCAGTTCTTC. Translating it yields CATSGPGTSLYSYNEQFF.

This chain connects TRBV3-1 (or the pseudogene TRBV3-2) to TRBJ2-1; TRBD2 matches 13 bases. Trimming cost V 4 bases and J 1 base; bases outside gene matches: 7. This CDR3 spans 18 amino acids. Germline CDR1 LGHDT, CDR2 YNNKEL (reference sequence). The CDR3 loop reads CASSPTSGGAGSYNEQFF. The CDR3 bases are TGTGCCAGCAGCCCAACTAGCGGGGGGGCGGGTTCCTACAATGAGCAGTTCTTC.

This chain joins TRBV29-1 and TRBJ1-1, with D maybe TRBD1 (5 bases). The V gene lost 6 bases and the J gene lost 4 bases, with 12 bases spanning the gap. The CDR3 has 12 residues. Germline values: CDR1 SQVTM, CDR2 ANQGSEA. Here the CDR3 reads CSVRSGGTEAFF. CDR3 nucleotides: TGCAGCGTGAGGTCGGGGGGCACTGAAGCTTTCTTT.

The V and J genes are TRBV4-3 and TRBJ1-4, with 11 bases matching TRBD1. Germline CDR1 reads LGHNA; CDR2 reads YSLEER. After removal of 4 bases from V and 7 bases from J, the junction contained 8 bases not matched to a gene. CDR3 length equals 16 residues. CDR3 DNA sequence: TGCGCCAGCAGCCGGGGCACCGGGACAGGGGGTGAAAAACTGTTTTTT. As protein: CASSRGTGTGGEKLFF.

The V call is TRBV27, the J call TRBJ1-4; D not certain. The germline gives CDR1 MNHEY, CDR2 SMNVEV (reference sequence). The germline V and J ends were trimmed by 11 bases and 0 bases, with 13 bases remaining between them. CDR3 length: 14 residues. The CDR3 nucleotides read TGTGCCTCCCGGCGGGGAGCAACTAATGAAAAACTGTTTTTT. It specifies CASRRGATNEKLFF.

This chain uses TRBV19 with TRBJ1-1; D is unclear. Germline V gene lookup returns CDR1 LNHDA and CDR2 SQIVND (reference sequence). The CDR3 contains 14 residues. With 5 bases removed from V and 5 bases from J, the gap between germline ends came to 15 bases. CDR3 sequence reads: CASSSREGRTEAFF. CDR3 DNA: TGTGCCAGTAGTTCGAGGGAGGGTAGGACTGAAGCTTTCTTT. Full variable domain (rest looked up from reference TRBV19 and TRBJ1-1): DGGITQSPKYLFRKEGQNVTLSCEQNLNHDAMYWYRQDPGQGLRLIYYSQIVNDFQKGDIAEGYSVSREKKESFPLTVTSAQKNPTAFYLCASSSREGRTEAFFGQGTRLTVV.